The 17 T cell receptor beta chains below come from one sample, sequenced in a study of control samples from healthy donors and cancer patients. Assay: immunoSEQ multiplex PCR; the TCRdb copy retains only in-frame clones and omits some. The table has roughly 24,000 clones, around 83% seen once. Sequenced sample: PBMCs. These receptors were collected from a man aged 55-75 years with head and neck cancer.

The chain couples TRBV15 to TRBJ2-1; D uncertain. The CDR3 spans 18 residues. Germline V lookup: CDR1 LNHNV, CDR2 YYDKDF (reference sequence). Trimming pared 0 bases from V and 0 bases from J, leaving 15 bases between. The CDR3 region is CATSRDPHRPLSYNEQFF. The CDR3 DNA is TGTGCCACCAGCAGAGATCCCCACAGACCCCTCTCCTACAATGAGCAGTTCTTC.

The gene calls are TRBV27 and TRBJ1-6; a weak D match, TRBD1 (6 bases). The length of the CDR3 is 15 residues. Trimming took off 6 bases at V and 4 bases at J, with 13 bases between the two ends. Looked up from germline, CDR1 is MNHEY and CDR2 is SMNVEV (reference sequence). The CDR3 is CASRRQEAYNSPLHF. The CDR3, as DNA: TGTGCCAGCAGAAGACAGGAGGCATATAATTCACCCCTCCACTTT.

V gene TRBV7-9 combines with J gene TRBJ2-3, with a tentative D call TRBD1 (6 bases). Germline V gene sequence: CDR1 SEHNR, CDR2 FQNEAQ (reference sequence). The CDR3 covers 14 residues. V was shortened by 1 base and J by 2 bases, with 7 bases between the two germline ends. The CDR3: CASSLGTDTDTQYF. The CDR3 region has the DNA TGTGCCAGCAGCTTAGGGACAGACACAGATACGCAGTATTTT.

The J gene is TRBJ2-3, the V gene TRBV11-2; no definite D call. V lost 3 bases and J 4 bases, leaving 5 bases between the germline ends. CDR3 size: 12 residues. The germline V gene encodes CDR1 SGHAT and CDR2 FQNNGV. The CDR3 DNA reads TGTGCCAGCAGCTTTTCATCAGATACGCAGTATTTT. This translates into CASSFSSDTQYF. Looking up the rest from reference TRBV11-2 and TRBJ2-3 gives the full variable domain: EAGVAQSPRYKIIEKRQSVAFWCNPISGHATLYWYQQILGQGPKLLIQFQNNGVVDDSQLPKDRFSAERLKGVDSTLKIQPAKLEDSAVYLCASSFSSDTQYFGPGTRLTVL.

The V and J genes are TRBV5-1 and TRBJ1-4, with 8 bases fitting TRBD1. V lost 4 bases to trimming and J lost 1 base; unmatched junction nucleotides: 0. The CDR3 is made up of 14 amino acids. Germline values: CDR1 SGHRS, CDR2 YFSETQ. The DNA of the CDR3 is TGCGCCAGCAGCGGACAGGGAACTAATGAAAAACTGTTTTTT. Protein sequence: CASSGQGTNEKLFF.

This sequence joins TRBV25-1 and TRBJ2-7; D not resolved. The CDR3 contains 13 residues. From germline, CDR1 is MGHDK and CDR2 SYGVNS. The germline V and J ends were trimmed by 6 bases and 4 bases, with 13 bases remaining between them. The CDR3: CASRVGLGYEQYF. The CDR3 DNA reads as TGTGCCAGCAGGGTGGGTTTAGGTTACGAGCAGTACTTC.

The gene calls are TRBV3-1 (or the pseudogene TRBV3-2) and TRBJ2-3; D uncertain. CDR3 size: 16 residues. Germline lookup yields CDR1 LGHDT and CDR2 YNNKEL (reference sequence). Trimming pared 1 base from V and 4 bases from J, leaving 15 bases between. The CDR3 DNA reads TGTGCCAGCAGCCAAGTTTTTGGTTTGTCGGCAGATACGCAGTATTTT. It yields the protein CASSQVFGLSADTQYF.

The chain couples TRBV6-2 or TRBV6-3 to TRBJ2-3; D remains ambiguous. The ends were cut back, 0 bases at V and 2 bases at J, with 9 bases in the middle. This CDR3 comprises 15 residues. Looked up from germline, CDR1 is MNHEY and CDR2 is SVGEGT. The CDR3 nucleotides read TGTGCCAGCAGTTACTCGGTAAGGGACACAGATACGCAGTATTTT. It encodes CASSYSVRDTDTQYF.

The genes are TRBV30 and TRBJ2-2; 7 bases match TRBD1. CDR1 is GTSNPN, CDR2 SVGIG, per germline (reference sequence). The trim removed 8 bases at V and 7 bases at J, leaving 16 bases unmatched. This CDR3 spans 15 amino acids. CDR3 loop: CARAVRGQGGGELFF. CDR3 in DNA: TGTGCCCGAGCTGTTAGGGGGCAAGGGGGCGGGGAGCTGTTTTTT.

In this sample, this clone turned up a few times. V usage is TRBV3-1 (or the pseudogene TRBV3-2) and J usage is TRBJ1-3; TRBD1 matches at 9 bases. CDR1 LGHDT and CDR2 YNNKEL come from the germline V gene (reference sequence). V was pared by 5 bases and J by 4 bases, with 6 bases of the junction left unmatched. The CDR3 is 15 residues long. The CDR3 region is CASSITGGAGNTIYF. In DNA form, the CDR3 reads TGTGCCAGCAGCATCACAGGGGGCGCGGGAAACACCATATATTTT.

The chain recombines TRBV7-6 with TRBJ2-3; 9 nucleotides align to TRBD2. The CDR3 spans 16 residues. Trimming at V came to 5 bases and at J to 2 bases, leaving 8 bases not matched to a gene. Germline loops: CDR1 SGHVS, CDR2 FNYEAQ. The CDR3 here is CASSLLSGSFTDTQYF. The CDR3 bases are TGTGCCAGCAGCCTCCTTAGCGGGAGCTTCACAGATACGCAGTATTTT.

V and J are TRBV7-8 and TRBJ2-7, with TRBD2 matching 7 bases. Unmatched junction bases numbered 2, after V lost 1 base and J lost 2 bases. This CDR3 spans 14 amino acids. Germline CDR1 SGHVS, CDR2 FQNEAQ. The CDR3 loop is CASSLVGRAYEQYF. The CDR3 bases are TGTGCCAGCAGCTTAGTGGGGAGGGCCTACGAGCAGTACTTC.

This sequence joins TRBV20-1 and TRBJ2-7; 13 bases map to TRBD2. The trim removed 3 bases at V and 4 bases at J, leaving 12 bases unmatched. Germline CDR1 reads DFQATT; CDR2 reads SNEGSKA (reference sequence). The CDR3 sequence is 17 residues long. The CDR3 here is CSASKGVLAGGWYEQYF. In nucleotides, the CDR3 is TGCAGTGCTAGTAAAGGGGTACTAGCGGGGGGGTGGTACGAGCAGTACTTC.

The genes are TRBV24-1 and TRBJ2-3; 9 bases fit TRBD2. CDR3 length equals 14 residues. After removal of 6 bases from V and 3 bases from J, the junction contained 3 bases not matched to a gene. Germline V CDR1 and CDR2: KGHDR, SFDVKD. The CDR3 protein is CATSHSGRTDTQYF. For the CDR3, the DNA is TGTGCCACCAGTCATAGCGGGAGAACAGATACGCAGTATTTT.

J is TRBJ2-2 and V is TRBV11-3, with a weak D call TRBD1 (5 bases). V was trimmed by 3 bases and J by 1 base, leaving 9 bases between them. The CDR3 covers 15 residues. CDR1 and CDR2 from the germline V gene are SGHNT and YENEEA. The CDR3 here is CASSLSGQNTGELFF. The DNA of the CDR3 is TGTGCCAGCAGCTTGTCTGGACAGAACACCGGGGAGCTGTTTTTT.

The CDR3 DNA sequence: TGTGCCAGCAGTTTACGGGGGTCCACAGATACGCAGTATTTT. Its translation is CASSLRGSTDTQYF. The genes are TRBV27 and TRBJ2-3; tentatively, D is TRBD2 (6 bases). The CDR3 is 14 residues long. The V end lost 2 bases, the J end lost 2 bases, and 8 bases lay between the germline ends. Germline values: CDR1 MNHEY, CDR2 SMNVEV (reference sequence).

The rearrangement links TRBV11-3 to TRBJ1-4; 8 bases line up with TRBD1. The CDR3 is made up of 16 amino acids. Germline CDR1 reads SGHNT; CDR2 reads YENEEA. With V trimmed by 5 bases and J by 7 bases, 12 bases remained unmatched. CDR3 amino acids: CASSTATGARGEKLFF. CDR3 in DNA: TGTGCCAGCAGCACCGCGACAGGGGCAAGGGGTGAAAAACTGTTTTTT.